This T cell receptor beta chain was recorded in a study of blood T cell repertoires in COVID-19. The overall study: COVID-19 samples, acute and convalescent, were from the United States, Italy and Spain.

Measured with immunoSEQ multiplex PCR; TCRdb has only the in-frame clones, and not every one. Among 130,000 or so clones listed, 75% to 90% were seen once. CDR1 is SGHTA, CDR2 FQGNSA, per germline. The CDR3 contains 15 residues. The V gene lost 2 bases and the J gene lost 1 base, with 11 bases spanning the gap. The sequencing sample was made of peripheral blood. The rearrangement joins TRBV7-2 to TRBJ1-1; D uncertain. This receptor was obtained from a man aged 45-65 years with active COVID-19. The CDR3: CASSLMGSRNTEAFF. The CDR3 DNA reads as TGTGCCAGCAGCTTAATGGGCAGTCGGAACACTGAAGCTTTCTTT.